This record concerns one T cell receptor beta chain sequence. This CDR3 spans 15 amino acids. V lost 3 bases and J lost 8; bases outside the gene matches: 8. Per the germline V gene, CDR1 is KGHSH and CDR2 is LQKENI. Methods used by the authors: By means of reference gene primer amplification, nucleated cell counts were estimated. Data came from immunoSEQ multiplex PCR; TCRdb stores just in-frame clones and leaves some out. The V and J calls and clone size come from that table; D and trimming were worked out from the DNA. The sample shows tens of thousands of clones, roughly 88% of them seen only once. The data belong to a study of blood T cell repertoires in COVID-19. Study as a whole: The United States, Italy and Spain supplied acute and convalescent COVID-19 samples. Sources were T cells, B-cell-depleted T cells, or PBMCs; the material itself was cDNA or gDNA.

The sequenced sample consisted of peripheral blood. The clonotype was recovered from a woman between 35 and 50 years old with acute or convalescent COVID-19. This rearrangement joins TRBV18 to TRBJ2-1; the match to TRBD1 covers 9 bases. Here the CDR3 DNA reads TGTGCCAGCTCACCCCGCGGACAGGGGAAGGATGAGCAGTTCTTC. Translation: CASSPRGQGKDEQFF.